This TCR beta chain was recorded in a study of radiotherapy plus CTLA-4 blockade in lung cancer (dated by TCRdb to 2017 to 2018). In terms of the full investigation: Objective responses were observed in 18% of enrolled patients, and disease control was achieved in roughly 29%.

V lost 3 bases and J lost 1 base; the stretch between them is 12 bases long. As encoded in the germline V gene, CDR1 is MDHEN while CDR2 is SYDVKM. From cysteine to phenylalanine, the CDR3 is 15 amino acids long. Only the CDR3 portion is preserved as DNA: 45 bases, with reading frame beginning at the first base. Library preparation was by the immunoSEQ multiplex PCR assay. TCRdb took this table from immuneACCESS and kept in-frame rearrangements with V and J called. Such tables lack part of the clones; where checked against another copy, unresolved V genes explain under half of the gap, and the rest is unexplained. The table for this sample lists 80,000 to 100,000 clones; approximately 78% of them were counted only once. The top ten constitute around 3.5% of the sample. Overall study results and their limits: Early dynamic changes in blood T cell clones, together with increased serum interferon-beta after radiation, were reported as the strongest predictors of response. After treatment with radiotherapy and ipilimumab, TCR clones that originated in tumors expanded in peripheral blood.

As concerns this clone: It lacks a known antigen. The input lacks base qualities; no much larger clone sits a single base away.

Focal radiation therapy combined with CTLA-4 blockade (ipilimumab) was tested in patients with chemo-refractory metastatic non-small-cell lung cancer. The V and J segments used are TRBV28 and TRBJ1-1; the D gene is perhaps TRBD1, on 5 matching bases. The material sequenced was peripheral blood, taken from a patient treated with radiotherapy plus ipilimumab. The receptor's source is a human donor with non-small cell lung cancer who had a partial response to radiotherapy plus ipilimumab. This receptor carries the CDR3 CASSFFGGGNTEAFF. DNA sequence: TGTGCCAGCAGTTTTTTCGGGGGAGGGAACACTGAAGCTTTCTTT.